This record covers a single TCR beta chain. This clone's antigen is unknown. It has no much larger one-base neighbor in the sample; base qualities were not kept. This entry is derived from a study of cytomegalovirus exposure and HLA in healthy donors (dated by TCRdb to about 2017). Study-wide context: An earlier analysis of 587 of the donors reported 276 Gb of sequence data and around 100 million unique TCR beta sequences obtained from about 170 million T cells. Approximately 300 gigabases of sequencing data and approximately 91 million unique TCR sequences made up an early release that covered fewer than 650 HLA-typed donors. The genetic ancestry cluster associated with self-reported Caucasian donors included around 76% of the 398 genotyped donors. The aim of the study was to test whether cataloging public T cell receptors could identify signatures of past pathogen exposure. The T cell repertoires of 666 subjects were profiled by immunosequencing and related to cytomegalovirus serostatus. A separate validation cohort of approximately 130 different subjects was used in addition to the roughly 640-subject first cohort. To predict cytomegalovirus infection status, the study brought together high-throughput TCR immunosequencing, statistical association of individual TCRs with disease status, and machine learning. To study patterns of TCR occurrence, a later analysis re-analyzed previously published TCR beta repertoires from several hundred donors and added high-resolution HLA genotyping. Rather than drawing on any new phenotypic data, the later analysis identified candidate immune exposures from TCR beta sequences and the way those sequences occurred across donors. An earlier analysis of some 600 of the donors applied high-throughput TCR beta sequencing to assess whether each TCR beta V gene segment acted as functional or pseudogenic. Alongside the repertoire data, information on donor age, sex, ethnicity and CMV serostatus was compiled. In a later genetic analysis, genome-wide SNP genotypes for about 55% of the roughly 700 donors were used, and that subset was treated as a discovery cohort. All discovery cohort repertoires had been generated using a single sequencing platform. HLA typing covered class I and class II loci at four-digit resolution. The number of typed donors differed by locus: roughly 629-630 for A, B, C, DRB1 and DQB1; roughly 510 for DQA1; about 600 for DPA1; and about 450 for DPB1. Several DR-DQ haplotypes were handled as single units for association and clustering because linkage in the cohort was strong. Among 300 to 500 genotyped donors of the cohort, an average of around 250,000 unique TCR beta nucleotide sequences was sequenced per donor, of which 15% to 20% were non-productive. Broad study findings and their caveats: In an earlier analysis of 587 of the donors, most TCR beta V segments appeared in productive rearrangements about 87% or about 30% of the time, broadly matching IMGT annotations. In the study, about 150 TCR beta chains were listed as associated with cytomegalovirus. According to the authors, the approach could potentially be generalized to other disease states and immunological phenotypes. V-gene and J-gene trimming of TCR beta chains was associated with a missense DCLRE1C variant in a later genetic analysis, and the association was replicated in an independent cohort. According to a later analysis, most CMV-associated TCR beta chains appeared to be HLA-restricted, and the HLA associations seemed to be driven largely by CMV exposure. Cytomegalovirus status was reported to be diagnosed by the classifier with high specificity and sensitivity in both the original and validation cohorts. A few of the identified cytomegalovirus-associated TCR beta chains were confirmed in vitro to be specific for cytomegalovirus antigens. A cluster of highly shared sequence variants was judged likely to represent a technical artifact of the sequencing pipeline. Because HLA typing was missing for some donors at each locus, association tests included only the typed subset. A later genetic analysis reported fewer N-insertions in productive TCRs among donors in an Asian-associated ancestry cluster than the roughly 640-donor mean. In a later analysis, TCR association rates were found to vary across HLA loci, with the most associated TCRs seen for DRB1 alleles and the fewest for HLA-C alleles. A further reported finding was that TCR beta sequences accurately predicted the HLA-A and HLA-B alleles for most subjects in the first cohort. Because counts were too low, some 16 rarely observed V segments, including chromosome 9 orphons, were excluded from the earlier analysis of a few hundred of the donors. The 87-base-pair reads could not distinguish some IMGT-functional V segments, including TRBV6-2 and TRBV6-3, so those segments were excluded. At a false discovery rate of 0.05, a later analysis linked some 17,000 TCR beta sequences to specific HLA alleles. Across donors, most TCR sequences were observed very rarely, whereas some public TCRs were present in many individuals. Correlated functional status among segregating V segments might be attributable to linkage disequilibrium, but an unknown experimental factor could not be ruled out. Only TCR beta chains were sequenced in this cohort, and the absence of alpha or paired-chain data limited detectable features. Roughly uniform sequencing depth across donors was assumed in presence/absence analyses, although this assumption may not hold. Several of the top co-occurrence clusters appeared to be linked to parvovirus B19, influenza, CMV and Epstein-Barr virus, according to a later analysis. When HLA alleles, especially DR and DQ, strongly co-occurred, attributing TCR associations to individual alleles was difficult. A later analysis found that HLA-associated TCR beta chains were more clonally expanded and had lower generation probabilities than equally common non-associated chains. The only immune exposure information available for the cohort was CMV serostatus.

From cysteine to phenylalanine, the CDR3 is 14 amino acids long. This entry keeps only the CDR3 DNA: 42 bases, framed from base 1. Trimming at the junction amounts to 0 bases on V and 0 bases on J, and the germline ends lie 5 bases apart. The CDR1 and CDR2 encoded by the germline V gene are SGHTA and FQGNSA. The cohort comprised 666 healthy bone marrow donors. All cohort members were sampled while nominally healthy, although unrecorded immune exposures were likely present. The donor was CMV seronegative and belonged to the group of 320 or so seronegative cohort members. A peripheral blood sample was collected from each donor, and TCR beta sequencing was performed on peripheral blood mononuclear cells. Genomic DNA was extracted from the blood cell samples with the Qiagen DNeasy Blood Extraction Kit. The library relied on the immunoSEQ multiplex PCR assay. For the multiplex PCR, a mixture combining 60 forward primers for TCR Vbeta segments and 13 reverse primers for TCR Jbeta segments was used. Amplification of the CDR3 region of rearranged TCR beta genes was performed with a multiplex PCR assay on genomic DNA. The amplified TCR beta libraries were sequenced on the Illumina HiSeq System as 87-base-pair reads. In the original analysis: A later analysis tallied approximately 87 million unique TCR beta chains across the 700 or so repertoires, and some 10 million of those chains were shared by two or more donors. Raw reads were error-corrected and collapsed into unique sequences by a nearest-neighbor algorithm in which closely related sequences were merged to remove PCR and sequencing errors. To assign V, D and J gene segments, CDR3 sequences were aligned to IMGT reference sequences. Each retained sequence needed at least a six-nucleotide match to both a V gene segment and a J gene segment. Rearrangements were classified as productive when the CDR3 lacked stop codons and remained in frame with V and J, and all other rearrangements were classified as non-productive. Following IMGT convention, CDR3 was defined as the stretch from the second conserved V-encoded cysteine to the conserved J-encoded phenylalanine. Sequences without an unambiguous match to a single V gene segment were excluded from the earlier analysis of about 600 of the donors. An earlier analysis of almost 600 of the donors classified V segments as functional when productive rearrangements were above 56.7% and as segregating when the standard deviation between donors was above 5%. A statistical classification framework was built for diagnosing cytomegalovirus status from the catalog of TCR beta chain sequences. In a later analysis, V and J genes were assigned by comparing TCR nucleotide sequences against IMGT/GENE-DB human TR gene sequences. The TCRdist pipeline was used in a later analysis to assign CDR3 sequences and most-parsimonious VDJ recombination scenarios. In a later analysis, each TCR beta chain was defined by its CDR3 amino acid sequence together with its V-gene family, and reads without a unique V-gene family were excluded. A later analysis removed roughly 590 highly shared, low-generation-probability nucleotide sequences to deal with suspected cross-contamination and a sequencing artifact. A later analysis calculated a clonal expansion index for each public chain from normalized within-repertoire ranks of inferred template counts. A later analysis computed generation probabilities with a VDJ recombination model fitted to out-of-frame rearrangements, and checked the results against IGoR. A later analysis scored TCR-TCR, TCR-HLA and TCR-CMV co-occurrence with hypergeometric tests, applying a repertoire-size bias correction to TCR pairs. In a later analysis, false discovery rates were estimated by permuting HLA or CMV assignments 20 times. In a later analysis, co-occurring TCRs were grouped with DBSCAN, and TCRdist sequence similarity was added when clustering was performed within HLA-allele-positive subsets. Repertoires with fewer than 30,000 or more than 120,000 public chains, plus five repertoires with anomalous nucleotide sharing, were excluded from co-occurrence clustering. In TCRdb, the immuneACCESS table is reduced to in-frame sequences with V and J assigned. These tables do not hold every clone; where another copy was compared, an unresolved V gene accounts for under half, and the others remain unexplained. The V and J calls and clone size come from that table; D and trimming were worked out from the DNA. The sample profile shows fewer than 130,000 clones; approximately 84% of them were found once. 1.5% to 2% of the sample belongs to the ten largest clones.

The chain joins TRBV7-2 to TRBJ1-2, with the identity of the D gene unclear. Sequencing input: PBMCs. This clonotype was sampled from a man aged 35-49 years in good health and CMV-seronegative. The base sequence is TGTGCCAGCAGCTTAGCCACAGCTAACTATGGCTACACCTTC. It encodes CASSLATANYGYTF.